This T cell receptor (beta chain) comes out of a study of shared clonotypes between healthy human individuals. About the research overall: Aged 18 to 49, the donors were a couple of women and three men.

The assay used deep level. Sequencing was performed with immunoSEQ multiplex PCR; in TCRdb, only in-frame clones are kept and a portion is missing. The sample yields approximately 2.3 million clones, 93% seen once. The V end was cut by 3 bases, the J end by 4 bases, with 9 bases between. The CDR3 runs 13 residues. CDR1 and CDR2 (germline): MGHDK, SYGVNS. Study-wide points: The authors expected sequencing depth to affect clonotype sharing among donors.

On this clone: The antigen remains undetermined.

This chain connects TRBV25-1 to TRBJ2-5; D is undetermined. This TCR was sampled from a young man in good health. Some clones in this sample may be carry-over from other donors' samples. Input material: naive CD4+ T cells from PBMCs. Subset described: CD45RA+ positively selected. CDR3: CASSEGSGETQYF. The CDR3 DNA is TGTGCCAGCAGTGAGGGATCAGGAGAGACCCAGTACTTC.